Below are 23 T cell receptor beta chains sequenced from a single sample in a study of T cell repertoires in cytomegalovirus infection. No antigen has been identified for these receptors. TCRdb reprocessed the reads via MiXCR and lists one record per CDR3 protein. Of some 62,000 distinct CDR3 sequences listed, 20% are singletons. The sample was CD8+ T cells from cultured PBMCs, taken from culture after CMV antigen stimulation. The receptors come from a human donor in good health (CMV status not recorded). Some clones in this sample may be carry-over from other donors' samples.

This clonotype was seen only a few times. CDR3 nucleotides: TGTGCCAGCAGTTCAATTCGACAGGACACAGATACGCAGTATTTT. Protein: CASSSIRQDTDTQYF. This rearrangement joins TRBV6-5 to TRBJ2-3, with a tentative D call TRBD1 (6 bases). V lost 4 bases to trimming and J lost 2 bases, with 13 bases between them. The CDR3 has 15 residues. Germline assignment: CDR1 MNHEY and CDR2 SVGAGI.

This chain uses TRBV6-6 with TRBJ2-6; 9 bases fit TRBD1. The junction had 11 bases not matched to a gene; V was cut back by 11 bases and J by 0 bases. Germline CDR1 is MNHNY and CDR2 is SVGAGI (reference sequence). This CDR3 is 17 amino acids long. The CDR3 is CAAFRDRDPSGANVLTF. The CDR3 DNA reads TGTGCCGCGTTCCGGGACAGGGATCCCTCTGGGGCCAACGTCCTGACTTTC.

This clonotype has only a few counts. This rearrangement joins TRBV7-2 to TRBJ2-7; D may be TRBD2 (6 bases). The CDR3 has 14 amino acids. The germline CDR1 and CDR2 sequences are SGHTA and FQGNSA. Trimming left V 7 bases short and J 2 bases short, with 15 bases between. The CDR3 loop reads CASTHEEGPYEQYF. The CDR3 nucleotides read TGTGCCAGCACCCATGAGGAGGGTCCCTACGAGCAGTACTTC.

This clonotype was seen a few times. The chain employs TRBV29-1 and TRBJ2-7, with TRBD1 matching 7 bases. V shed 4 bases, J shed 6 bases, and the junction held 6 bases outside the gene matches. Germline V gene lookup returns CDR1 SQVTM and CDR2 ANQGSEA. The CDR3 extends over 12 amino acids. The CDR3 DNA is TGCAGCGTTGGACAGGGTGCGGGCGAGCAGTACTTC. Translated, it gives CSVGQGAGEQYF.

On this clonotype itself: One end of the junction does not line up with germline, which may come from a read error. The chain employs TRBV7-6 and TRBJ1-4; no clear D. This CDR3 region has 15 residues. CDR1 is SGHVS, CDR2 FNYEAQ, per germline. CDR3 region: CASSLAASYNEKLFF. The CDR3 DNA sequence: TGTGCCAGCAGCCTAGCCGCATCTTATAATGAAAAACTGTTTTTT.

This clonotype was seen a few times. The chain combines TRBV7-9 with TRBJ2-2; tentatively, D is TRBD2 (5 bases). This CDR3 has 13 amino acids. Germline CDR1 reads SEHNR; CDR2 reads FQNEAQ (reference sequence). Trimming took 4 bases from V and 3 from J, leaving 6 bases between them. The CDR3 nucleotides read TGTGCCAGCAGCTGGGGAGACACCGGGGAGCTGTTTTTT. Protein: CASSWGDTGELFF.

The chain's CDR3 is CASSPSSPSDRDISNEQFF. Written as DNA, the CDR3 is TGCGCCAGCAGCCCGTCTTCCCCTTCTGACAGGGACATCTCCAATGAGCAGTTCTTC. The chain has TRBV4-3 and TRBJ2-1; 7 nucleotides agree with TRBD1. The germline V gene has CDR1 LGHNA and CDR2 YSLEER. This CDR3 has 19 residues. V trimming: 4 bases; J trimming: 6 bases; junction bases outside the gene matches: 21.

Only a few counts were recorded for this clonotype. The CDR3 coding sequence is TGTGCCACCAGCAGAGATACAGACTACAATGAGCAGTTCTTC. Protein sequence: CATSRDTDYNEQFF. This chain links TRBV15 with TRBJ2-1, with unresolved D. The germline V and J ends were trimmed by 0 bases and 3 bases, with 6 bases remaining between them. CDR1 and CDR2 (germline): LNHNV, YYDKDF (reference sequence). The length of the CDR3 is 14 residues.

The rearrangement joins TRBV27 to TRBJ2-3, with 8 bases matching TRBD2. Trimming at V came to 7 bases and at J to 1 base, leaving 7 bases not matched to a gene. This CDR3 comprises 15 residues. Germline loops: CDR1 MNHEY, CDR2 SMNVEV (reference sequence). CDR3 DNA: TGTGCCAGCATCGACCAAGCGGGGGGCACAGATACGCAGTATTTT. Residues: CASIDQAGGTDTQYF.

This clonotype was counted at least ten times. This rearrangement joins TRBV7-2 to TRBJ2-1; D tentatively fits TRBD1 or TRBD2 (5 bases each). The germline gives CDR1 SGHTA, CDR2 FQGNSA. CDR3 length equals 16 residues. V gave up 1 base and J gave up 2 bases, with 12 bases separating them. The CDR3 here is CASSLGGSFPYNEQFF. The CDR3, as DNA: TGTGCCAGCAGCTTAGGGGGGAGTTTCCCCTACAATGAGCAGTTCTTC.

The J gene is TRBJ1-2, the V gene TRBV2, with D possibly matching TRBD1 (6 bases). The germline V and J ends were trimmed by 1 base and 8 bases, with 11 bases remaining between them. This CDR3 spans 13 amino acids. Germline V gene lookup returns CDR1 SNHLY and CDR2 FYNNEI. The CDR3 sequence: CASSEGGPWGYTF. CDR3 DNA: TGTGCCAGCAGTGAAGGGGGGCCCTGGGGCTACACCTTC. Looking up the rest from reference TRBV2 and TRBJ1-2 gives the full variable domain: EPEVTQTPSHQVTQMGQEVILRCVPISNHLYFYWYRQILGQKVEFLVSFYNNEISEKSEIFDDQFSVERPDGSNFTLKIRSTKLEDSAMYFCASSEGGPWGYTFGSGTRLTVV.

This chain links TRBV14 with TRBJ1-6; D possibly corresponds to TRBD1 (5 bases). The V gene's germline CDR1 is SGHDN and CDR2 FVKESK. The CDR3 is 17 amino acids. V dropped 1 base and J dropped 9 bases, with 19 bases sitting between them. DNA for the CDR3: TGTGCCAGCAGCCAAGTGGGGGGGATTTGGTCGGGTTCACCCCTCCACTTT. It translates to CASSQVGGIWSGSPLHF.

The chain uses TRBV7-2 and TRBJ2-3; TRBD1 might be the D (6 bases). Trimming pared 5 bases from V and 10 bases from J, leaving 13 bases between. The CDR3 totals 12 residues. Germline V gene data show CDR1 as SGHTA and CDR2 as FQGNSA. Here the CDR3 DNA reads TGTGCCAGCAGCCTCGACAGGAACCCGCAGTATTTT. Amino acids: CASSLDRNPQYF. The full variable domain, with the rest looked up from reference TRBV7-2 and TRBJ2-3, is GAGVSQSPSNKVTEKGKDVELRCDPISGHTALYWYRQSLGQGLEFLIYFQGNSAPDKSGLPSDRFSAERTGGSVSTLTIQRTQQEDSAVYLCASSLDRNPQYFGPGTRLTVL.

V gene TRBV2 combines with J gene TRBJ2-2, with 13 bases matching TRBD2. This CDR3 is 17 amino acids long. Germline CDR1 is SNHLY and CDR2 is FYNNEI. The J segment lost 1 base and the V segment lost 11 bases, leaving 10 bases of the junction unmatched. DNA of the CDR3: TGTGCCTGCCCCGGGACTAGCGGGGCTATGAACACCGGGGAGCTGTTTTTT. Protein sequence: CACPGTSGAMNTGELFF.

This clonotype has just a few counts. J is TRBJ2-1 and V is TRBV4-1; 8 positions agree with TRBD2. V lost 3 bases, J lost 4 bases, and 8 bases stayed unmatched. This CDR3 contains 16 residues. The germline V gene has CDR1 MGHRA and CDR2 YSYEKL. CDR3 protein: CASSHERGSNYNEQFF. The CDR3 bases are TGCGCCAGCAGCCATGAGCGGGGGTCAAATTACAATGAGCAGTTCTTC.

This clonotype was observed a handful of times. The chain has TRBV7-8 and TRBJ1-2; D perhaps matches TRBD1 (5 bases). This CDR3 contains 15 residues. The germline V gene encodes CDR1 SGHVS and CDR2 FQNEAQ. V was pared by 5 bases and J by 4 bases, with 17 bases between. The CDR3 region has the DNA TGTGCCAGCAGCACTCGGGACGGTTGGCGCTATGGCTACACCTTC. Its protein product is CASSTRDGWRYGYTF.

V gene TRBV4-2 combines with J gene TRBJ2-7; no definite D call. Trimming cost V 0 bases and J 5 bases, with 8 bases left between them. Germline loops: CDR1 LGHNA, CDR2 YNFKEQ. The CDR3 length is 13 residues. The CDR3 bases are TGTGCCAGCAGCCAAGATAGAAGGCACGAGCAGTACTTC. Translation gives CASSQDRRHEQYF.

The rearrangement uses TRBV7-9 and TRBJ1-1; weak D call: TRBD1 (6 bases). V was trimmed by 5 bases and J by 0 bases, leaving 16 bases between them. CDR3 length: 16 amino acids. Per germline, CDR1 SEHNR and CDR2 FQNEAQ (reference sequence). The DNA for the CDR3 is TGTGCCAGCAGCCCAGAGATGGGGGGCTTGAACACTGAAGCTTTCTTT. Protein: CASSPEMGGLNTEAFF.

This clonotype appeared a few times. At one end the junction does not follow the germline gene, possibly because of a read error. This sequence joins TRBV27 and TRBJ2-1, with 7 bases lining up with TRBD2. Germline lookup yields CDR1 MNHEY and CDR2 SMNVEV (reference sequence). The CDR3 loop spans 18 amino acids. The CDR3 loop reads CASSFYPQAGNSYNKQFF. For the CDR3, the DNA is TGTGCCAGCAGTTTCTACCCCCAAGCGGGAAACTCCTACAATAAGCAGTTCTTC.

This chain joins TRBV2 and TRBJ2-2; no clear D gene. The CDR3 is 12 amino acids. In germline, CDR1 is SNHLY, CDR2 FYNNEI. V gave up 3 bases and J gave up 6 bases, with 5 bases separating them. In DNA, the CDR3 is TGTGCCAGCAGTGATGGATCCGGGGAGCTGTTTTTT. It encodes CASSDGSGELFF.

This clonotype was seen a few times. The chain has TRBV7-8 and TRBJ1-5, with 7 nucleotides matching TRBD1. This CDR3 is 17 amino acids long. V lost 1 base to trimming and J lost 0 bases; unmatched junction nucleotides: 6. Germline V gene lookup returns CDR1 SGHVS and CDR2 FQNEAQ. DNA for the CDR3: TGTGCCAGCAGCTTAGTAGGGACAGCAAATAGCAATCAGCCCCAGCATTTT. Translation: CASSLVGTANSNQPQHF.

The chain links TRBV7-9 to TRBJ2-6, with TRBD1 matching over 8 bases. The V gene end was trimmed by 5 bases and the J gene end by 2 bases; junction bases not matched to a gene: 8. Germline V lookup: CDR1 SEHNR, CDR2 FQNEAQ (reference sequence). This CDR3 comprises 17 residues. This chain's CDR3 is CASSTSDRVAGANVLTF. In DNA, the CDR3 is TGTGCCAGCAGCACCTCGGACAGGGTAGCTGGGGCCAACGTCCTGACTTTC.

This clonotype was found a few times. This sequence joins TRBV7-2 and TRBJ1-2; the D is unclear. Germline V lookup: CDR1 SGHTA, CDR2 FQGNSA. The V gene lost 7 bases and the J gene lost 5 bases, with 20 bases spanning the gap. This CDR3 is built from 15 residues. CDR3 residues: CASIPKALPRYGYTF. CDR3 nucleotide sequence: TGTGCCAGCATTCCGAAGGCGCTCCCTAGGTATGGCTACACCTTC.